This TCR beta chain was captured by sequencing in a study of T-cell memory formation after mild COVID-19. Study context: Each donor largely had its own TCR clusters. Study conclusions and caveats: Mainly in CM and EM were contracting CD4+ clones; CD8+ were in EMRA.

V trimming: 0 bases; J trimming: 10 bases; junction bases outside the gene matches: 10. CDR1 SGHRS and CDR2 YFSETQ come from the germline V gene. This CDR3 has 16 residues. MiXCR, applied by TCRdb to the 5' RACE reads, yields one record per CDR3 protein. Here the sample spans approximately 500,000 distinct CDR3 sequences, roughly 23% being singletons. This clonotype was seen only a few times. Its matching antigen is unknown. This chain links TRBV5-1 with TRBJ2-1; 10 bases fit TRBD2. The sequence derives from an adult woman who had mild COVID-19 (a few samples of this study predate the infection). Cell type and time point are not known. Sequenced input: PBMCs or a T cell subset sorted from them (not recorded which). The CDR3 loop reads CASSLDGPSGSEEQFF. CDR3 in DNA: TGCGCCAGCAGCTTGGATGGTCCTAGCGGGAGCGAGGAGCAGTTCTTC.